Each of the 3 T cell receptor beta chains below was sequenced from the same sample in a study of neurological immune-mediated disorders. Time point: longitudinal time-point 1 (baseline). TCRdb reprocessed the 5' RACE reads with MiXCR, giving one entry per CDR3 protein. The sample carries tens of thousands of distinct CDR3 sequences, about 9.4% recorded once. The material sequenced was PBMCs. These receptors all stem from a man aged 30 to 45 in good health.

The chain has TRBV5-1 and TRBJ2-5; D is perhaps TRBD1 or TRBD2 (5 bases each). Germline V gene sequence: CDR1 SGHRS, CDR2 YFSETQ. Trimming removed 4 bases at V and 3 bases at J, with 13 bases between. This CDR3 is built from 14 residues. The chain's CDR3 is CASSPGDGEETQYF. The CDR3 DNA follows: TGCGCCAGCAGCCCCGGGGACGGCGAAGAGACCCAGTACTTC.

As concerns this clonotype: Possible read error: a much larger clone is one base away. V is TRBV12-3 or TRBV12-4 and J is TRBJ2-5; no clear D gene. The CDR3 extends over 14 amino acids. CDR3 DNA sequence: TGTGTCAGCAGTTTAACCAGCTACCAAGAGACCCAGTACTTC. It is translated as CVSSLTSYQETQYF.

This clonotype was observed many times. The chain is built from TRBV20-1 and TRBJ2-7; no clear D gene. V lost 6 bases and J lost 1, with 10 bases in between. Germline V CDR1 and CDR2: DFQATT, SNEGSKA (reference sequence). The CDR3 runs 12 residues. The DNA for the CDR3 is TGCAGTGCCTCCAGCGAATCCTACGAGCAGTACTTC. The encoded protein is CSASSESYEQYF.